One sample yielded the 14 T cell receptor beta chains listed below, sequenced in a study of metastatic and nonmetastatic thyroid tumors (dated by TCRdb to 2020 to 2022). Before undergoing thyroid surgery, none of the patients had been given any kind of treatment. Libraries were built with PCR. The data were produced on an Illumina HiSeq 4000. TCRdb reanalyzed the raw reads on its own, using fastp at Q25 for trimming and MiXCR for clone calling, and kept in-frame beta chains. For this sample there are roughly 81,000 clones; 8% to 9.5% appear just once. 8.8% of the sample is in the top ten clones. Sequencing was done on a sample of blood. The receptors originated from a female donor with papillary thyroid cancer or a benign thyroid nodule (not recorded which). Some clones in this sample may be carry-over from other donors' samples.

This clone was seen ten or more times. This rearrangement joins TRBV7-9 to TRBJ2-3; D perhaps matches TRBD2 (5 bases). The CDR3 totals 14 residues. Germline values: CDR1 SEHNR, CDR2 FQNEAQ (reference sequence). Trimming took off 1 base at V and 0 bases at J, with 5 bases between the two ends. The CDR3 sequence is CASSLVASTDTQYF. CDR3 sequence (DNA): TGTGCCAGCAGCTTAGTAGCGAGCACAGATACGCAGTATTTT.

This clone has at least ten counts. CDR3 bases: TGTGCCAGCAGCGAGGAAGGCGGGATTACCTACGAGCAGTACTTC. Encoded protein: CASSEEGGITYEQYF. The chain joins TRBV25-1 to TRBJ2-7; perhaps TRBD2 as D (6 bases). The CDR3 has 15 amino acids. Trimming cost V 6 bases and J 2 bases, with 17 bases left between them. The germline gives CDR1 MGHDK, CDR2 SYGVNS.

This clone has a handful of counts. It may be a read error: a sequence one base away is much more abundant. The V gene is TRBV10-3, the J gene TRBJ2-5; D gene ambiguous. Germline values: CDR1 ENHRY, CDR2 SYGVKD. V was clipped by 0 bases and J by 7 bases, with 12 bases between them. This CDR3 comprises 14 residues. CDR3 region: CAISESGSSGTQYF. The CDR3 DNA is TGTGCCATCAGTGAGTCGGGCAGCTCGGGGACCCAGTACTTC.

In its sample, this clone was seen many times. The genes are TRBV7-9 and TRBJ1-5; D is ambiguous. The CDR3 is 15 amino acids. The V gene lost 1 base and the J gene lost 2 bases, with 9 bases spanning the gap. The germline CDR1 and CDR2 sequences are SEHNR and FQNEAQ (reference sequence). The CDR3 is CASSLGEGGNQPQHF. CDR3 nucleotide sequence: TGTGCCAGCAGCTTAGGGGAAGGTGGCAATCAGCCCCAGCATTTT.

The chain links TRBV29-1 to TRBJ2-1; D gene unclear. Trimming shortened V by 6 bases and J by 1 base, and 13 bases separated the two germline ends. The germline CDR1 and CDR2 sequences are SQVTM and ANQGSEA. The CDR3 is 14 amino acids. CDR3 amino acids: CSVSMPPSYNEQFF. The CDR3 DNA sequence: TGCAGCGTGTCTATGCCCCCTTCCTACAATGAGCAGTTCTTC.

This clone came up many times. This chain joins TRBV6-1 and TRBJ1-5, with a tentative D call TRBD1 (6 bases). Trimming removed 6 bases at V and 2 bases at J, with 17 bases between. Germline V gene sequence: CDR1 MNHNS, CDR2 SASEGT. The CDR3 sequence is 16 residues long. DNA of the CDR3: TGTGCCAGCAGAGGACAGACCCGAAAGGGCAATCAGCCCCAGCATTTT. Translation: CASRGQTRKGNQPQHF.

There are many counts of this clone. This chain links TRBV2 with TRBJ2-5; TRBD1 might be the D (5 bases). The CDR3 covers 13 residues. The germline V gene has CDR1 SNHLY and CDR2 FYNNEI. The ends were cut back, 7 bases at V and 5 bases at J, with 14 bases in the middle. CDR3 sequence (DNA): TGTGCCAGCATGAGACAAAAGGGGGAGACCCAGTACTTC. Translating gives CASMRQKGETQYF.

This clone was seen at least ten times. The CDR3: CASSLASNRGQETQYF. Written as DNA, the CDR3 is TGCGCCAGCAGCTTGGCCTCCAACAGGGGGCAAGAGACCCAGTACTTC. The chain uses TRBV5-1 and TRBJ2-5; 8 nucleotides line up with TRBD1. After removal of 0 bases from V and 2 bases from J, the junction contained 6 bases not matched to a gene. This CDR3 comprises 16 residues. Germline CDR1 SGHRS, CDR2 YFSETQ.

This clone was detected once. This chain links TRBV10-2 with TRBJ2-5, with 11 bases that match TRBD2. CDR1 WSHSY and CDR2 SAAADI come from the germline V gene. V gave up 4 bases and J gave up 5 bases; unmatched junction bases: 6. The CDR3 spans 15 residues. The CDR3 loop reads CASSGFSGGVETQYF. The CDR3 DNA reads as TGCGCCAGCAGTGGGTTTAGCGGGGGGGTGGAGACCCAGTACTTC.

At least ten counts were recorded for this clone. This could be a read error, since a much larger clone is one nucleotide away. This chain joins TRBV6-4 and TRBJ1-2; D is ambiguous. Germline CDR1 is MRHNA and CDR2 is SNTAGT. This CDR3 has 16 amino acids. The CDR3 DNA sequence: TGTGTCAGCAGTGCCGGGGAGGGAGGCACTAACTATGGCTACACCTTC. Its translation is CVSSAGEGGTNYGYTF.

This clone was counted at least ten times. This chain links TRBV11-2 with TRBJ1-6; TRBD1 matches 7 bases. Losses at the gene ends were 5 bases for V and 6 bases for J; bases not matched to a gene: 4. The CDR3 extends over 14 amino acids. Germline V gene sequence: CDR1 SGHAT, CDR2 FQNNGV. The CDR3, as DNA: TGTGCCAGCAGCAAAGACAGGGTTAATTCACCCCTCCACTTT. Protein product: CASSKDRVNSPLHF.

This sequence joins TRBV11-1 and TRBJ2-1; 9 nucleotides line up with TRBD2. Germline V lookup: CDR1 SGHAT, CDR2 FQDESV (reference sequence). J was trimmed by 3 bases and V by 5 bases; bases with no gene match: 8. The CDR3 is 16 amino acids. The CDR3 reads CASSGPGAGGYNEQFF. In DNA form, the CDR3 reads TGTGCCAGCAGCGGGCCTGGAGCGGGGGGCTACAATGAGCAGTTCTTC.

This clone was picked up a small number of times. V and J are TRBV7-9 and TRBJ2-7; possible D gene TRBD2, 6 bases. The CDR3 runs 15 residues. V lost 5 bases, J lost 5 bases, and 19 bases lay in between. Germline V gene sequence: CDR1 SEHNR, CDR2 FQNEAQ (reference sequence). This CDR3 reads CASSPGEARSNEQYF. The CDR3 DNA follows: TGTGCCAGCAGCCCGGGGGAGGCTAGGAGTAACGAGCAGTACTTC. The entire variable domain, with the rest obtained from reference TRBV7-9 and TRBJ2-7, is as follows: DTGVSQNPRHKITKRGQNVTFRCDPISEHNRLYWYRQTLGQGPEFLTYFQNEAQLEKSRLLSDRFSAERPKGSFSTLEIQRTEQGDSAMYLCASSPGEARSNEQYFGPGTRLTVT.

This clone was picked up many times. The chain joins TRBV7-3 to TRBJ1-1; D not certain. CDR1 SGHTA and CDR2 FQGTGA come from the germline V gene. This CDR3 region has 13 residues. V was clipped by 0 bases and J by 4 bases, with 6 bases between them. The CDR3 nucleotides are TGTGCCAGCAGCTTAACGATAGCCACTGAAGCTTTCTTT. Protein: CASSLTIATEAFF.